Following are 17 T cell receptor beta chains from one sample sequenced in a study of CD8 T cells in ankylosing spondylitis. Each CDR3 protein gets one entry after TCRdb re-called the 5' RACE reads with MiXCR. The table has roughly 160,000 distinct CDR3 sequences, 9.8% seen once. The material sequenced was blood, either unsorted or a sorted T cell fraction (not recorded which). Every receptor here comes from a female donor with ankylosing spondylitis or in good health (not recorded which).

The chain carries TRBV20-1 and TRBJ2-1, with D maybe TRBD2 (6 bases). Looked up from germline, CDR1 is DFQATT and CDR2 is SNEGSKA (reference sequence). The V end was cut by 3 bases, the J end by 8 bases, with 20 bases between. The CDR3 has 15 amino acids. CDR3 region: CSASRGLALPDEQFF. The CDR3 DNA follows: TGCAGTGCTAGTCGGGGCCTAGCGCTCCCGGATGAGCAGTTCTTC.

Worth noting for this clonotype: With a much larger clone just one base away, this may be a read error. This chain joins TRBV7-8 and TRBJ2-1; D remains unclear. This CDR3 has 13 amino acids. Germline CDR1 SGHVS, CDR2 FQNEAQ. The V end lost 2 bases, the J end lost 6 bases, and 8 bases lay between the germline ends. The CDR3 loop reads CASSLRWGNEQFF. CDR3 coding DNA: TGTGCCAGCAGCTTAAGGTGGGGCAATGAGCAGTTCTTC.

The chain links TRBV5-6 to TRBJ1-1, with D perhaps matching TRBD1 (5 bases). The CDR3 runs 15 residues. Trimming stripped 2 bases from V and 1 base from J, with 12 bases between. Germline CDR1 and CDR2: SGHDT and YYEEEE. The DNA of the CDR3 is TGTGCCAGCAGCTTCCTCCCAGGGAGGAACACTGAAGCTTTCTTT. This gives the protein CASSFLPGRNTEAFF. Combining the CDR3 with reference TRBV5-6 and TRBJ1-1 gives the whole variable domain DAGVTQSPTHLIKTRGQQVTLRCSPKSGHDTVSWYQQALGQGPQFIFQYYEEEERQRGNFPDRFSGHQFPNYSSELNVNALLLGDSALYLCASSFLPGRNTEAFFGQGTRLTVV.

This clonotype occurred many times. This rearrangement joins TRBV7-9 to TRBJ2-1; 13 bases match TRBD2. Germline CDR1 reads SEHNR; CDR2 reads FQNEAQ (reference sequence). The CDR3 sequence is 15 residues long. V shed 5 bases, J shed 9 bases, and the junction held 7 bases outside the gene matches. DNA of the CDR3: TGTGCCAGCAGCCCCGGGACTAGCGGGGTCGTTGAGCAGTTCTTC. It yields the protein CASSPGTSGVVEQFF.

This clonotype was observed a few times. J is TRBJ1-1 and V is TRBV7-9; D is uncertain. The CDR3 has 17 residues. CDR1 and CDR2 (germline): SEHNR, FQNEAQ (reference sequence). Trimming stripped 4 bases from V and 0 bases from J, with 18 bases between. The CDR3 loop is CASSSEATGIMNTEAFF. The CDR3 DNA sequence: TGTGCCAGCAGCTCAGAGGCCACCGGGATTATGAACACTGAAGCTTTCTTT.

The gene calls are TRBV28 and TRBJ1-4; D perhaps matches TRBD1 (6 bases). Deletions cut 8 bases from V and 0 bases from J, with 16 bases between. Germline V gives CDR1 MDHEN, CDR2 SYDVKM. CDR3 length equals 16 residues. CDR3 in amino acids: CASRVRGEATNEKLFF. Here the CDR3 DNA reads TGTGCCAGCCGCGTTAGGGGGGAAGCAACTAATGAAAAACTGTTTTTT.

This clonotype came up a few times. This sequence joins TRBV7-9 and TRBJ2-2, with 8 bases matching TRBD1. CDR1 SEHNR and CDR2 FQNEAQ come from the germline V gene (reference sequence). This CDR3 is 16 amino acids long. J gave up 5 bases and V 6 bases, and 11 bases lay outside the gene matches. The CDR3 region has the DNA TGTGCCAGCAGAGCATGGGACAGGAGGTCGACCGGGGAGCTGTTTTTT. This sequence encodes CASRAWDRRSTGELFF.

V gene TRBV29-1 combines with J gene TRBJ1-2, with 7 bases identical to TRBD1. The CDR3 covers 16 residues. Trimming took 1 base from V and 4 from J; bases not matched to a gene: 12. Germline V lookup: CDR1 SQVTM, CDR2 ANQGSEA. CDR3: CSVEGIPGGRSYGYTF. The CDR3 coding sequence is TGCAGCGTTGAAGGGATCCCAGGGGGGCGAAGCTATGGCTACACCTTC. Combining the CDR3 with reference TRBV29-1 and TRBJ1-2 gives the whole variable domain SAVISQKPSRDICQRGTSLTIQCQVDSQVTMMFWYRQQPGQSLTLIATANQGSEATYESGFVIDKFPISRPNLTFSTLTVSNMSPEDSSIYLCSVEGIPGGRSYGYTFGSGTRLTVV.

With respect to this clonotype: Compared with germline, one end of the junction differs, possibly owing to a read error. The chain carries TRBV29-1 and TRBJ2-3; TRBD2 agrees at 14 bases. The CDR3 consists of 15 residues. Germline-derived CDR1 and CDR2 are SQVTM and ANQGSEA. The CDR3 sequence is CSAAGTSGSTDTQFF. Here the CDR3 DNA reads TGCAGCGCCGCCGGGACTAGCGGGAGCACAGATACGCAGTTTTTT.

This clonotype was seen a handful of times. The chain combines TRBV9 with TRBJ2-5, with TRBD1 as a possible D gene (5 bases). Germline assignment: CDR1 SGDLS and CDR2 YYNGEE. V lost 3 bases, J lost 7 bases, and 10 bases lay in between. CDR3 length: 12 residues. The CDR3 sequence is CASSGEGATQYF. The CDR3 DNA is TGTGCCAGCAGCGGGGAAGGGGCGACCCAGTACTTC.

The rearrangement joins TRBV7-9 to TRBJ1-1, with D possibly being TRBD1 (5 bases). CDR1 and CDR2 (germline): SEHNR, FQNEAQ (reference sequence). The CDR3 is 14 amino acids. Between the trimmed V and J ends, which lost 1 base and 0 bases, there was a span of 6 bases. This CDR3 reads CASSLVQVNTEAFF. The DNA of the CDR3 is TGTGCCAGCAGCTTAGTACAGGTGAACACTGAAGCTTTCTTT.

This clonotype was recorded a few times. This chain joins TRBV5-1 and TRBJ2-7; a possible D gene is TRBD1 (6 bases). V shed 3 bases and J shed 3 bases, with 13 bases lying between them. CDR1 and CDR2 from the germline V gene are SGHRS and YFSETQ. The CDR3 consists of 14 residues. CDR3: CASSYDRRGYEQYF. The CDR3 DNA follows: TGCGCCAGCAGCTACGACAGGAGAGGCTACGAGCAGTACTTC.

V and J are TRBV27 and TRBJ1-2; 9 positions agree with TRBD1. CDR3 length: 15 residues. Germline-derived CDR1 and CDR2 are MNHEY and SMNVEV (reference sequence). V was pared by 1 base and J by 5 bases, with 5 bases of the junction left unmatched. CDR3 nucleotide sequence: TGTGCCAGCAGTTTATATCCCGGGACAGGGTATGGCTACACCTTC. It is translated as CASSLYPGTGYGYTF.

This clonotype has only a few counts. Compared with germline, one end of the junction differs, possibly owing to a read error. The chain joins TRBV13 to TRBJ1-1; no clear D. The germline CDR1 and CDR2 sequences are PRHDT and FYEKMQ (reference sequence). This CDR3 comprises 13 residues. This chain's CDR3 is CASSLGDIGGLVF. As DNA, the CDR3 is TGTGCCAGCAGCTTGGGCGACATTGGAGGATTGGTCTTT.

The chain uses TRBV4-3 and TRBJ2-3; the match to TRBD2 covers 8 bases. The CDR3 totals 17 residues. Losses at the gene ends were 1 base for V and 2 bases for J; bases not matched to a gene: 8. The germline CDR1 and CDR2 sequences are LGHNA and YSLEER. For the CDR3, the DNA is TGCGCCAGCAGCCAAGGGGTAGCGGGAACCCACACAGATACGCAGTATTTT. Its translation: CASSQGVAGTHTDTQYF.

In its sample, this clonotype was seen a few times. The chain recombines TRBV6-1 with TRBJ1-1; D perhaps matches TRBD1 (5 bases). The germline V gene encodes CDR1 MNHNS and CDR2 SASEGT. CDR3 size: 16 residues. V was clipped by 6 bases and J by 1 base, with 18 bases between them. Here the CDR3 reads CASRPYQGIENTEAFF. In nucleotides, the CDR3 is TGTGCCAGCAGACCTTACCAGGGAATTGAGAACACTGAAGCTTTCTTT.

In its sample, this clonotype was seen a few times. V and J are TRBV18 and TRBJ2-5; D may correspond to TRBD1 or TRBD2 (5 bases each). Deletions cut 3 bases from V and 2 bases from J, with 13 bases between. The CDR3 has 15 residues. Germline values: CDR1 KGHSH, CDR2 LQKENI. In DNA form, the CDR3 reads TGTGCCAGCTCACCCTTTGGGACGTATCAAGAGACCCAGTACTTC. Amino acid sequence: CASSPFGTYQETQYF.